A single sample gave rise to the 6 T cell receptor beta chains below, sequenced in a study of cytomegalovirus exposure and HLA in healthy donors. Use of 60 Vbeta and 13 Jbeta primers characterized the PCR. The assay was immunoSEQ multiplex PCR, and TCRdb's table has in-frame clones only and misses some. Of some 190,000 clones listed, less than 90% are singletons. Sequencing was done on a sample of PBMCs. The receptors stem from a woman aged 30 to 39 in good health and CMV-seronegative.

The chain combines TRBV29-1 with TRBJ1-1, with a possible D match to TRBD1 (6 bases). The CDR3 contains 12 residues. Per germline, CDR1 SQVTM and CDR2 ANQGSEA. The germline V and J ends were trimmed by 7 bases and 1 base, with 10 bases remaining between them. The CDR3 DNA reads TGCAGCGCCTTACAGGGGAACACTGAAGCTTTCTTT. It translates to CSALQGNTEAFF.

The V and J genes are TRBV6-5 and TRBJ2-7; maybe TRBD1 (6 bases). The CDR3 sequence is 13 residues long. The ends were cut back, 9 bases at V and 0 bases at J, with 12 bases in the middle. CDR1 is MNHEY and CDR2 is SVGAGI in the germline V gene. The CDR3 is CASRTVSSYEQYF. CDR3 nucleotide sequence: TGTGCCAGTAGGACAGTATCCTCCTACGAGCAGTACTTC.

This CDR3 reads CASRSKTGGAHGYTF. The CDR3, as DNA: TGTGCCAGCAGAAGTAAGACAGGGGGCGCGCATGGCTACACCTTC. The chain links TRBV28 to TRBJ1-2, with 10 positions matching TRBD1. V shed 6 bases, J shed 6 bases, and the junction held 10 bases outside the gene matches. CDR1 MDHEN and CDR2 SYDVKM come from the germline V gene. The CDR3 is made up of 15 amino acids.

The CDR3 protein is CASSLGTSGTMETQYF. CDR3 DNA: TGCGCCAGCAGCTTAGGGACTAGCGGAACTATGGAGACCCAGTACTTC. The V gene is TRBV5-1, the J gene TRBJ2-5, with 11 bases aligning to TRBD2. J lost 5 bases, V lost 2 bases, and 8 bases had no gene match. CDR3 length: 16 residues. Looked up from germline, CDR1 is SGHRS and CDR2 is YFSETQ.

This sequence joins TRBV5-5 and TRBJ1-1; D gene uncertain. V shed 4 bases and J shed 11 bases, with 18 bases lying between them. Germline V gene lookup returns CDR1 SGHKS and CDR2 YYEKEE (reference sequence). CDR3 length equals 13 residues. CDR3 loop: CASSPEGSGWAFF. CDR3 DNA sequence: TGTGCCAGCAGCCCGGAGGGCTCCGGGTGGGCTTTCTTT.

This clone has a single count. The gene calls are TRBV29-1 and TRBJ2-1, with TRBD2 matching 8 bases. The ends lost 1 base at V and 7 bases at J; junction bases unmatched: 9. CDR3 length: 15 residues. In germline, CDR1 is SQVTM, CDR2 ANQGSEA. The CDR3 sequence: CSVEVRAGVSNEQFF. Here the CDR3 DNA reads TGCAGCGTTGAAGTCCGAGCGGGGGTATCAAATGAGCAGTTCTTC.